This T cell receptor (beta chain) was identified in a study of T cell repertoires in cytomegalovirus infection. Whole-study results and caveats: Based on cumulative public TCR beta family frequency, carriers of CMV plus the relevant HLA were identified.

TCRdb fed the reads into MiXCR, producing one record per CDR3 protein. This sample has 450,000 to 550,000 distinct CDR3 sequences, with approximately 46% found just once. Germline assignment: CDR1 MNHEY and CDR2 SMNVEV (reference sequence). This CDR3 contains 16 residues. For this clonotype: What it binds is unknown. Germline is not matched at one junction end, which may reflect a read error.

The sequence was obtained from a human donor in good health (CMV status not recorded). Some clones in this sample may be carry-over from other donors' samples. The chain is built from TRBV27 and TRBJ1-1; D is possibly TRBD1 (6 bases). The input for sequencing was cultured PBMCs, taken from culture after CMV antigen stimulation. CDR3: CASRLFFGGLKTEAFF. DNA for the CDR3: TGTGCCAGCAGGCTATTCTTTGGGGGGCTGAAGACTGAAGCTTTCTTT.